These 16 T cell receptor beta chains were sequenced from one sample in a study of glioma-infiltrating T cells after dendritic cell vaccination. Assay used: immunoSEQ multiplex PCR; TCRdb lists only in-frame clones, some missing. The sample yields about 82,000 clones, 85% to 90% seen once. The sample here was blood, taken before dendritic cell vaccination. The source is a human donor with glioblastoma.

The V call is TRBV18, the J call TRBJ2-7; a weak D match, TRBD1 (6 bases). The V gene lost 3 bases and the J gene lost 5 bases, with 20 bases spanning the gap. Per germline, CDR1 KGHSH and CDR2 LQKENI. The CDR3 totals 16 residues. In DNA form, the CDR3 reads TGTGCCAGCTCACCTTCCCTGGGACAACTGCAGAACGAGCAGTACTTC. Translating gives CASSPSLGQLQNEQYF.

V usage is TRBV2 and J usage is TRBJ1-2; D gene unclear. V lost 3 bases and J 2 bases, leaving 10 bases between the germline ends. This CDR3 region has 14 residues. Germline lookup yields CDR1 SNHLY and CDR2 FYNNEI. The CDR3 loop is CASSDEEENYGYTF. The CDR3, as DNA: TGTGCCAGCAGTGACGAGGAAGAGAACTATGGCTACACCTTC.

This chain uses TRBV15 with TRBJ1-5; perhaps TRBD1 as D (6 bases). CDR1 is LNHNV, CDR2 YYDKDF, per germline (reference sequence). With 1 base removed from V and 1 base from J, the gap between germline ends came to 11 bases. The CDR3 totals 16 residues. In DNA form, the CDR3 reads TGTGCCACCAGCAGAGCGAGGGGGTTGAGCAATCAGCCCCAGCATTTT. Protein product: CATSRARGLSNQPQHF.

The V gene is TRBV5-1, the J gene TRBJ2-2; possibly TRBD1 for D (6 bases). The V end lost 0 bases, the J end lost 4 bases, and 10 bases lay between the germline ends. CDR3 length: 15 amino acids. Germline assignment: CDR1 SGHRS and CDR2 YFSETQ. CDR3 amino acids: CASSLDRVRTGELFF. For the CDR3, the DNA is TGCGCCAGCAGCTTGGACAGGGTACGCACCGGGGAGCTGTTTTTT. Full variable domain (rest looked up from reference TRBV5-1 and TRBJ2-2): KAGVTQTPRYLIKTRGQQVTLSCSPISGHRSVSWYQQTPGQGLQFLFEYFSETQRNKGNFPGRFSGRQFSNSRSEMNVSTLELGDSALYLCASSLDRVRTGELFFGEGSRLTVL.

CDR3 residues: CASSAPSGGQAKNIQYF. In DNA form, the CDR3 reads TGTGCCAGCAGCGCCCCGAGCGGGGGGCAAGCCAAAAACATTCAGTACTTC. The V and J genes are TRBV7-9 and TRBJ2-4; 9 positions agree with TRBD2. The J segment lost 0 bases and the V segment lost 5 bases, leaving 8 bases of the junction unmatched. The CDR3 sequence is 17 residues long. The germline CDR1 and CDR2 sequences are SEHNR and FQNEAQ (reference sequence).

V usage is TRBV12-5 and J usage is TRBJ2-7; tentatively, D is TRBD2 (6 bases). CDR1 and CDR2 from the germline V gene are LGHNT and FRNRAP. V shed 1 base and J shed 2 bases, with 12 bases lying between them. This CDR3 is 15 amino acids long. The CDR3, as DNA: TGTGCTAGTGGTTTGGGAAACGGGGGAACCTACGAGCAGTACTTC. Protein: CASGLGNGGTYEQYF.

The J gene is TRBJ2-1, the V gene TRBV7-3; 8 bases fit TRBD2. From germline, CDR1 is SGHTA and CDR2 FQGTGA. The CDR3 has 15 amino acids. Losses at the gene ends were 5 bases for V and 4 bases for J; bases not matched to a gene: 7. CDR3 region: CASSRSSGYYNEQFF. Written as DNA, the CDR3 is TGTGCCAGCAGCCGTTCTAGCGGGTATTACAATGAGCAGTTCTTC. Using reference TRBV7-3 and TRBJ2-1 for the parts outside the CDR3, the full variable domain is GAGVSQTPSNKVTEKGKYVELRCDPISGHTALYWYRQSLGQGPEFLIYFQGTGAADDSGLPNDRFFAVRPEGSVSTLKIQRTERGDSAVYLCASSRSSGYYNEQFFGPGTRLTVL.

V and J are TRBV19 and TRBJ2-4, with D perhaps matching TRBD1 (5 bases). This CDR3 comprises 13 residues. V dropped 6 bases and J dropped 4 bases, with 10 bases sitting between them. The germline gives CDR1 LNHDA, CDR2 SQIVND (reference sequence). The CDR3 region has the DNA TGTGCCAGTAGGGGGCCGGCGAAAAACATTCAGTACTTC. This translates into CASRGPAKNIQYF.

This rearrangement joins TRBV5-1 to TRBJ2-2; D perhaps matches TRBD2 (7 bases). The CDR3 has 17 residues. CDR1 is SGHRS, CDR2 YFSETQ, per germline. V was pared by 4 bases and J by 0 bases, with 16 bases between. In nucleotides, the CDR3 is TGCGCCAGCAGCCCTCAAGGGGGGGTCGCGAACACCGGGGAGCTGTTTTTT. As protein: CASSPQGGVANTGELFF.

The chain is built from TRBV30 and TRBJ2-7; D is unclear. The CDR3 is 12 residues long. Looked up from germline, CDR1 is GTSNPN and CDR2 is SVGIG (reference sequence). V lost 4 bases to trimming and J lost 3 bases, with 10 bases between them. DNA for the CDR3: TGTGCCTGGACCCCCGGCGGCTACGAGCAGTACTTC. It is translated as CAWTPGGYEQYF. Looking up the rest from reference TRBV30 and TRBJ2-7 gives the full variable domain: SQTIHQWPATLVQPVGSPLSLECTVEGTSNPNLYWYRQAAGRGLQLLFYSVGIGQISSEVPQNLSASRPQDRQFILSSKKLLLSDSGFYLCAWTPGGYEQYFGPGTRLTVT.

The V call is TRBV6-5, the J call TRBJ1-2, with TRBD1 identical over 8 bases. V gave up 6 bases and J gave up 6 bases; unmatched junction bases: 6. CDR1 and CDR2 (germline): MNHEY, SVGAGI. The length of the CDR3 is 13 residues. The CDR3 DNA is TGTGCCAGCAGCCTCGGACAGGGAGATGGCTACACCTTC. This encodes CASSLGQGDGYTF.

The CDR3 region is CASSEWIGARSGNTIYF. CDR3 nucleotide sequence: TGTGCCAGCAGTGAATGGATAGGGGCACGCTCTGGAAACACCATATATTTT. This chain uses TRBV6-1 with TRBJ1-3; the D gene is possibly TRBD1 (5 bases). This CDR3 has 17 residues. CDR1 is MNHNS, CDR2 SASEGT, per germline. V gave up 2 bases and J gave up 0 bases, with 14 bases separating them.

V gene TRBV7-2 combines with J gene TRBJ2-7; 14 nucleotides match TRBD2. This CDR3 is 18 amino acids long. Unmatched junction bases numbered 11, after V lost 1 base and J lost 6 bases. Germline assignment: CDR1 SGHTA and CDR2 FQGNSA. The CDR3, as DNA: TGTGCCAGCAGCTTAGGACTAGCGGGAGGGCCGGGGGCCTCCGAGCAGTACTTC. Translating it yields CASSLGLAGGPGASEQYF.

The chain's CDR3 is CASSTPGLAGVEQYF. CDR3 DNA sequence: TGTGCCAGCAGCACCCCGGGACTAGCGGGCGTGGAGCAGTACTTC. The chain couples TRBV7-3 to TRBJ2-7, with 12 bases aligning to TRBD2. V gave up 5 bases and J gave up 7 bases; unmatched junction bases: 9. CDR3 length: 15 amino acids. CDR1 SGHTA and CDR2 FQGTGA come from the germline V gene.

V usage is TRBV7-8 and J usage is TRBJ1-5; TRBD1 matches 12 bases. The CDR3 runs 15 residues. With 3 bases clipped from V and 6 bases from J, the junction kept 3 bases outside the gene matches. Per germline, CDR1 SGHVS and CDR2 FQNEAQ. CDR3 in amino acids: CASSFGTGGSQPQHF. CDR3 coding DNA: TGTGCCAGCAGCTTTGGGACAGGGGGCTCTCAGCCCCAGCATTTT.

The chain recombines TRBV6-1 with TRBJ2-1; possible D gene TRBD2, 5 bases. V gave up 4 bases and J gave up 10 bases, with 14 bases separating them. CDR1 MNHNS and CDR2 SASEGT come from the germline V gene. CDR3 size: 13 residues. The CDR3 loop reads CASSGTSGMEQFF. CDR3 nucleotides: TGTGCCAGCAGTGGGACTTCGGGTATGGAGCAGTTCTTC.